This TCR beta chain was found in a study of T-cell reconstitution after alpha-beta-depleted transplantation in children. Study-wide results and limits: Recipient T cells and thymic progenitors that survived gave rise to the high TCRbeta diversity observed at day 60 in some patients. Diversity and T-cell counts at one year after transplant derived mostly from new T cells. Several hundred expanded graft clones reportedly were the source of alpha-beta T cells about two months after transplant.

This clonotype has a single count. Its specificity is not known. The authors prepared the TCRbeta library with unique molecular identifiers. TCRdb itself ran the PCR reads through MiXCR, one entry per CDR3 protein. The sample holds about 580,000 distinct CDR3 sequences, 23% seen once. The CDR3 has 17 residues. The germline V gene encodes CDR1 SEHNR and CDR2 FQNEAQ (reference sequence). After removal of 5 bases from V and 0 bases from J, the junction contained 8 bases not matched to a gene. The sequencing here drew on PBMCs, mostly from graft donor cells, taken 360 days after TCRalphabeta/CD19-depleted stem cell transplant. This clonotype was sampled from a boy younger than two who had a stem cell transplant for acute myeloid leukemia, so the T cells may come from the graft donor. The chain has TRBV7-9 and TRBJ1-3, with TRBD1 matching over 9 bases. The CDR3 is CASSRPGTGLSGNTIYF. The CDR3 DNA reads TGTGCCAGCAGCCGTCCCGGGACAGGGCTCTCTGGAAACACCATATATTTT.